This T cell receptor beta chain was identified during a study of blood T cell repertoires in COVID-19. Study-wide background: Sites across the United States, Italy and Spain contributed samples from acute and convalescent COVID-19. T cells, B-cell-depleted T cells, or PBMCs supplied cDNA or gDNA.

The V end lost 4 bases, the J end lost 2 bases, and 6 bases lay between the germline ends. CDR3 size: 12 residues. Per germline, CDR1 MNHEY and CDR2 SVGEGT. Per the original data handling: How many nucleated cells were present was estimated from reference gene primer amplification. This table comes from immunoSEQ multiplex PCR, and its TCRdb copy is limited to in-frame clones, with some not included. The V and J calls and clone size are taken from that table; D and trimming were inferred from the DNA. The sample consists of 290,000 or so clones, around 90% of them appearing once. V and J are TRBV6-2 or TRBV6-3 and TRBJ2-7; the D is unclear. This TCR derives from a man between 18 and 29 years old with active or convalescent COVID-19. The sequencing input was peripheral blood. The chain's CDR3 is CASSSLAYEQYF. In nucleotides, the CDR3 is TGTGCCAGCAGTTCGCTAGCCTACGAGCAGTACTTC.